These T cell receptor beta chains were read from a single sample in a study of CD8 T cells in ankylosing spondylitis. TCRdb passed the 5' RACE reads through MiXCR, listing each CDR3 protein once. The table records 350,000 or so distinct CDR3 sequences, less than 10% of them present only once. Sample: blood, either unsorted or a sorted T cell fraction (not recorded which). The receptors originated from a male donor with ankylosing spondylitis. Both conserved end residues are part of each CDR3. The order of the fields is V gene, D gene, J gene, CDR3 protein. D genes are given only for firm matches.

>TRBV20-1|NA|TRBJ1-4
CSAMITTNEKLFF
>TRBV27|NA|TRBJ2-1
CASSRNSYNEQFF
>TRBV14|NA|TRBJ1-1
CASSQDFGRLNTEAFF
>TRBV25-1|TRBD1|TRBJ1-2
CASSESLTGAYGYTF
>TRBV24-1|NA|TRBJ1-4
CATSDPRGQGNEKLFF
>TRBV12-3/TRBV12-4|NA|TRBJ2-1
CASSFRTVYNEQFF
>TRBV29-1|NA|TRBJ2-7
CSVGLVSSYEQYF
>TRBV11-3|TRBD2|TRBJ2-2
CASSSSGSATGELFF
>TRBV28|NA|TRBJ1-5
CASREVGVGSNQPQHF
>TRBV13|TRBD2|TRBJ2-3
CASSPRLAGESTDTQYF
>TRBV7-9|NA|TRBJ2-3
CASSLVQSADTQYF
>TRBV4-1|TRBD2|TRBJ2-7
CASRKLAGVYEQYF
>TRBV9|TRBD1|TRBJ2-5
CASSSGGQGEGETQYF
>TRBV20-1|NA|TRBJ2-3
CSAAGSNTQYF
>TRBV5-1|TRBD2|TRBJ2-2
CASSLASSGNTGELFF
>TRBV7-2|TRBD2|TRBJ2-1
CASSLAQGGDYPDYNEQFF
>TRBV3-1|NA|TRBJ1-4
CASSHLDGALFF
>TRBV11-2|TRBD2|TRBJ2-5
CASSSPQGRGRARETQYF
>TRBV28|TRBD2|TRBJ2-7
CASATSASSYEQYF
>TRBV28|NA|TRBJ2-7
CASSLYQVPHEQYF
>TRBV5-1|NA|TRBJ2-1
CASSKEEINEQFF
>TRBV7-2|NA|TRBJ2-1
CASSLAGGVYNEQFF
>TRBV5-1|TRBD2|TRBJ2-5
CASSLFGAGGETQYF
>TRBV15|NA|TRBJ2-2
CATSRDGSANTGELFF
>TRBV7-6|NA|TRBJ2-5
CASSKRGQETQYF
>TRBV2|NA|TRBJ2-2
CASSVTDGELFF
>TRBV29-1|NA|TRBJ2-1
CSVDGQSVYNEQFF
>TRBV11-3|NA|TRBJ2-2
CASSLVSGHGTGELFF
>TRBV7-3|NA|TRBJ2-1
CASSIGNEQFF
>TRBV29-1|NA|TRBJ2-1
CSVDSRRGTYNEQFF
>TRBV6-5|NA|TRBJ1-3
CASSYSESGNTIYF
>TRBV20-1|NA|TRBJ2-1
CSATRGNYNEQFF